This T cell receptor beta chain was sequenced in a study of early stage breast cancer tumors. Study-level information: Seven to nine ER+/PR+/HER2- tumors were invasive ductal; four were invasive lobular.

Trimming removed 5 bases at V and 2 bases at J, with 14 bases between. The CDR3 sequence is 15 residues long. Per the germline V gene, CDR1 is LGHNA and CDR2 is YSLEER. Method: immunoSEQ multiplex PCR; TCRdb's copy keeps in-frame clones and lacks some. The sample includes 13,000 to 15,000 clones, less than 85% of them seen just once. This TCR came from a young adult with breast cancer. Sequencing was performed on normal breast tissue next to the tumor. The genes are TRBV4-3 and TRBJ2-3, with TRBD2 as a possible D gene (6 bases). The CDR3 loop is CASSSRGAITDTQYF. The CDR3 region has the DNA TGCGCCAGCAGCTCGCGCGGGGCCATCACAGATACGCAGTATTTT.